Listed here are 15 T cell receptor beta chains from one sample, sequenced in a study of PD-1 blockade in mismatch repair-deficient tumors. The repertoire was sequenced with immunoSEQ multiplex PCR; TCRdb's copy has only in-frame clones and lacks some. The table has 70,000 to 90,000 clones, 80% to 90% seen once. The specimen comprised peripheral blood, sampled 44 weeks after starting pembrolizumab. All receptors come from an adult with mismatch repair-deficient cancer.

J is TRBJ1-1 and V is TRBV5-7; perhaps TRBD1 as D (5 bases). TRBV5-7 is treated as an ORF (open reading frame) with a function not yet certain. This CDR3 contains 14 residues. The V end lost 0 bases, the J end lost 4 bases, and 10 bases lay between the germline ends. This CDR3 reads CASSLGGAGTEAFF. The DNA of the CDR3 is TGTGCCAGCAGCTTGGGGGGCGCGGGCACTGAAGCTTTCTTT.

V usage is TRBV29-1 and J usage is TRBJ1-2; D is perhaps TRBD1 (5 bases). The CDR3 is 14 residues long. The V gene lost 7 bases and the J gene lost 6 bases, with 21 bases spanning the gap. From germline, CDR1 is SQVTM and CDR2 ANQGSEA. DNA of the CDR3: TGCAGCGGACGGCAGGGTCGGGGGGACGATGGCTACACCTTC. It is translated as CSGRQGRGDDGYTF.

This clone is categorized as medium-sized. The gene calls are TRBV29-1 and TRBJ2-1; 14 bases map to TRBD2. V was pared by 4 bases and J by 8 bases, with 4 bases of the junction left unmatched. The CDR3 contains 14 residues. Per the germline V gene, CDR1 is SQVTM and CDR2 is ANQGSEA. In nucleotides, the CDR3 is TGCAGCGTTGGAGGGACTAGCGGGAGTGATGAGCAGTTCTTC. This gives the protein CSVGGTSGSDEQFF.

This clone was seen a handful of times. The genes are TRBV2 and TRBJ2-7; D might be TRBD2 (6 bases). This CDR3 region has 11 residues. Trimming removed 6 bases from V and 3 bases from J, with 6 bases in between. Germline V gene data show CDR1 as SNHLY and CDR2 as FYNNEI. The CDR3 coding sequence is TGTGCCAGCAGGGAGGGCTACGAGCAGTACTTC. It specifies CASREGYEQYF.

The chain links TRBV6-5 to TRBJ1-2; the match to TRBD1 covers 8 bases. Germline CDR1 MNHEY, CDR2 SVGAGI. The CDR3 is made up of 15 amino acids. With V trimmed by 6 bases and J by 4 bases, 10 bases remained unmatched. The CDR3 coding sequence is TGTGCCAGCAGCCGCGGAGACAGGGGCGTCTATGGCTACACCTTC. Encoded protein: CASSRGDRGVYGYTF.

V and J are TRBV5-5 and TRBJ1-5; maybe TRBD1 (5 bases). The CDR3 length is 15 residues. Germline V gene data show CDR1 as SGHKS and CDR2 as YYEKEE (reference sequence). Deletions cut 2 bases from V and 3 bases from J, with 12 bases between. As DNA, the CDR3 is TGTGCCAGCAGCTTAAACAGGCCCATCAATCAGCCCCAGCATTTT. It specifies CASSLNRPINQPQHF.

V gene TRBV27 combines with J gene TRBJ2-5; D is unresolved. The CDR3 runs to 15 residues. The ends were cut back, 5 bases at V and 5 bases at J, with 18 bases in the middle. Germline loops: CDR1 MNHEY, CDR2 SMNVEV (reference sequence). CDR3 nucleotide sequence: TGTGCCAGCAGTCCGCCATTCGCAGGTTGGGAGACCCAGTACTTC. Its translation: CASSPPFAGWETQYF.

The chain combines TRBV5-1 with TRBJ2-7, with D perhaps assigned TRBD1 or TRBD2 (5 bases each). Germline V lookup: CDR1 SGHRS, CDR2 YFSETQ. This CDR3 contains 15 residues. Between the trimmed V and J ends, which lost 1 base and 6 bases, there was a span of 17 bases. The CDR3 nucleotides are TGCGCCAGCAGCTTGATATGGGGGTCGCCTGGCGAGCAGTACTTC. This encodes CASSLIWGSPGEQYF.

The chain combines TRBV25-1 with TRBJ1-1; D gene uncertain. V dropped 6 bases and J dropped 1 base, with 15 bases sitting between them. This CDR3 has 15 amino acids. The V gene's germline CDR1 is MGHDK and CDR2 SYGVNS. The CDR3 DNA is TGTGCCAGCAGCCCTAACGGGATGCCGAACACTGAAGCTTTCTTT. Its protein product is CASSPNGMPNTEAFF.

For the CDR3, the DNA is TGTGCCATCAGTGCCGCTGGGCAGGGGGCTGCAGATACGCAGTATTTT. Translating gives CAISAAGQGAADTQYF. This chain links TRBV10-3 with TRBJ2-3; 8 bases map to TRBD1. The CDR3 covers 16 residues. Germline CDR1 is ENHRY and CDR2 is SYGVKD. V was clipped by 4 bases and J by 4 bases; unmatched bases: 10.

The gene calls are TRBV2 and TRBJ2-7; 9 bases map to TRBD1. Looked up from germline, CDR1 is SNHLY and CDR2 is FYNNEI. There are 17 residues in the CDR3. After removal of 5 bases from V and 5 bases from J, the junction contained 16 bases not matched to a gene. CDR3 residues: CASSPFSGTGIVNEQYF. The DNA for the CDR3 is TGTGCCAGCAGTCCTTTTTCCGGGACAGGGATCGTAAACGAGCAGTACTTC.

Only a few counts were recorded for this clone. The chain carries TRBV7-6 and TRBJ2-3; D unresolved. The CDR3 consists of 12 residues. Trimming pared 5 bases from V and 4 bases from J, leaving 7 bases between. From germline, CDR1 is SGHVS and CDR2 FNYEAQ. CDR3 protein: CASSPDPDTQYF. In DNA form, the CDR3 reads TGTGCCAGCAGCCCGGACCCAGATACGCAGTATTTT. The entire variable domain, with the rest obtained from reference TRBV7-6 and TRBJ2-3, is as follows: GAGVSQSPRYKVTKRGQDVALRCDPISGHVSLYWYRQALGQGPEFLTYFNYEAQQDKSGLPNDRFSAERPEGSISTLTIQRTEQRDSAMYRCASSPDPDTQYFGPGTRLTVL.

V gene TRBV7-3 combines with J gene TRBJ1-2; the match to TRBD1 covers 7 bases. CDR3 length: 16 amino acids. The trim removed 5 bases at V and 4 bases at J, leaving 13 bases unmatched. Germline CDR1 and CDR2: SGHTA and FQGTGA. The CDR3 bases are TGTGCCAGCAGCCCCCGGGACAGCCTTGGGGGCTATGGCTACACCTTC. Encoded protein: CASSPRDSLGGYGYTF.

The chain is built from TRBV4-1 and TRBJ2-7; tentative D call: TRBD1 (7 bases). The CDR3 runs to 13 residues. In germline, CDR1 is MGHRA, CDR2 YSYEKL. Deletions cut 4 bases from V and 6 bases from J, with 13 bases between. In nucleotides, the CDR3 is TGCGCCAGCAGCCTGGCAGGGGGGACCGAGCAGTACTTC. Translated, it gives CASSLAGGTEQYF.

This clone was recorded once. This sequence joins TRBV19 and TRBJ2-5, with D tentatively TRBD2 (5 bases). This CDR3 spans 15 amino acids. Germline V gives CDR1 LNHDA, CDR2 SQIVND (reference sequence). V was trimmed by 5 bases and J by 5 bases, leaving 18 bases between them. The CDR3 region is CASSSAATAAETQYF. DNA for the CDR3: TGTGCCAGTAGTTCCGCGGCCACAGCGGCGGAGACCCAGTACTTC.